Only a few counts were recorded for the clone carrying this T cell receptor beta chain. This sample also contains other DNA sequences that code for the same CDR3. The data belong to a study of blood T cell repertoires in COVID-19. Enrolled during active infection, Seattle patients were then followed longitudinally. Per the authors' pipeline: For nucleated cells, counts were estimated from reference gene primer amplification. Sequencing was performed with immunoSEQ multiplex PCR; in TCRdb, only in-frame clones are kept and a portion is missing. The DNA gave D and trimming, while V, J and clone size come from that table. The sample yields over 450,000 clones, 85% to 90% seen once. V gave up 6 bases and J gave up 6 bases; unmatched junction bases: 1. This CDR3 comprises 13 residues. Germline V lookup: CDR1 SNHLY, CDR2 FYNNEI.

The V call is TRBV2, the J call TRBJ1-5, with 11 bases matching TRBD1. Sequencing was carried out using peripheral blood. This TCR derives from a woman between 50 and 59 years old with COVID-19, enrolled during active disease. The CDR3 DNA is TGTGCCAGCAGGGGACAGGGGGGTCAGCCCCAGCATTTT. Its protein product is CASRGQGGQPQHF.